The table lists the clone carrying this T cell receptor beta chain with a few counts. Its antigen is unknown. The Oncomine TCR Beta short-read assay was what sequenced the DNA obtained from cultured CD4+ T cells. TCRdb re-analysed the PCR reads in MiXCR, keeping a single row per CDR3 protein. This sample has about 17,000 distinct CDR3 sequences, with roughly 50% found just once. This specimen comes from a study of vaccination and CD4 T cells after COVID-19. Background on the study: Post-vaccination specimens were collected at a median of 72 days following dose two (range 14 to 241).

The V gene end was trimmed by 3 bases and the J gene end by 11 bases; junction bases not matched to a gene: 8. The CDR3 has 13 amino acids. Regarding the study as a whole: Reactive clone data from convalescent patients indicated a median of about 90% appearing only post-vaccination.

The treatment here: roughly nine-day PBMC culture with coronavirus spike peptide pools or control peptides (ViraFEST assay). Fresh replacement IL-2 medium substituted for half the medium on days 3 and 7. The clonotype comes from a human donor who had recovered from COVID-19. Sequencing was carried out using CD4+ T cells from blood, cultured in vitro. This chain uses TRBV12-3 or TRBV12-4 with TRBJ1-1, with 8 bases aligning to TRBD1. Here the CDR3 DNA reads TGTGCCAGCAGTTTCGGCAGGGGGCAATCCGCTTTCTTT. It translates to CASSFGRGQSAFF.